Shown below are 22 T cell receptor beta chains from a single sample sequenced in a study of spatial heterogeneity in lung cancer. The time point denotes: sample taken at primary tumor resection. For these TCRs, the target antigens are not known. Study outcomes and limitations: Tumors with more nonsynonymous mutations had more expanded intratumoral alpha and beta TCRs.

Each CDR3 protein gets one entry after TCRdb re-called the 5' RACE reads with MiXCR. The sample carries 3,000 to 4,500 distinct CDR3 sequences, roughly 5% recorded once. This specimen consisted of lung tumor tissue, obtained at surgery. Source of these receptors: a female donor with early-stage non-small cell lung cancer.

This clonotype is termed medium-sized (0.01 to 0.1%). The chain recombines TRBV6-5 with TRBJ1-6, with D uncertain. Trimming took off 3 bases at V and 5 bases at J, with 5 bases between the two ends. Germline V gene sequence: CDR1 MNHEY, CDR2 SVGAGI. The CDR3 spans 13 residues. DNA for the CDR3: TGTGCCAGCAGTTATCGGAATAATTCACCCCTCCACTTT. Its translation: CASSYRNNSPLHF.

This clonotype showed up many times. The chain combines TRBV10-3 with TRBJ1-1; D gene ambiguous. CDR3 length equals 14 residues. V lost 2 bases and J 0 bases, leaving 7 bases between the germline ends. Germline loops: CDR1 ENHRY, CDR2 SYGVKD. CDR3 loop: CAISEQGMNTEAFF. The CDR3 DNA follows: TGTGCCATCAGTGAGCAAGGAATGAACACTGAAGCTTTCTTT.

By share, this clonotype counts as large. The chain carries TRBV6-2 or TRBV6-3 and TRBJ1-2, with 9 bases matching TRBD1. The length of the CDR3 is 14 residues. The J segment lost 8 bases and the V segment lost 0 bases, leaving 4 bases of the junction unmatched. The germline CDR1 and CDR2 sequences are MNHEY and SVGEGT. This CDR3 reads CASSYSWTGDGYTF. CDR3 in DNA: TGTGCCAGCAGTTACTCGTGGACAGGGGACGGCTACACCTTC.

This clonotype occurred many times. The chain links TRBV4-1 to TRBJ1-4, with TRBD1 as a possible D gene (5 bases). Trimming shortened V by 0 bases and J by 5 bases, and 13 bases separated the two germline ends. The CDR3 runs 16 residues. CDR1 is MGHRA, CDR2 YSYEKL, per germline. The CDR3 bases are TGCGCCAGCAGCCAAGATGAGGCAGGGCTCAATGAAAAACTGTTTTTT. Translation: CASSQDEAGLNEKLFF.

This clonotype is medium-sized by share. The V gene is TRBV7-2, the J gene TRBJ1-6, with D uncertain. The germline CDR1 and CDR2 sequences are SGHTA and FQGNSA. CDR3 length: 15 residues. Trimming cost V 1 base and J 5 bases, with 9 bases left between them. As DNA, the CDR3 is TGTGCCAGCAGCTTAGGCAAGGGCAATAATTCACCCCTCCACTTT. Its protein product is CASSLGKGNNSPLHF.

This clonotype is a singleton in its sample. The rearrangement joins TRBV4-3 to TRBJ2-7; D remains ambiguous. Looked up from germline, CDR1 is LGHNA and CDR2 is YSLEER. This CDR3 spans 13 amino acids. Trimming took off 1 base at V and 6 bases at J, with 10 bases between the two ends. The CDR3 is CASSQVWAGEQYF. CDR3 bases: TGCGCCAGCAGCCAAGTATGGGCTGGCGAGCAGTACTTC.

By sample fraction, this clonotype is medium-sized. The chain joins TRBV7-2 to TRBJ1-6; D uncertain. V gave up 6 bases and J gave up 8 bases, with 14 bases separating them. The CDR3 extends over 14 amino acids. Germline V gene lookup returns CDR1 SGHTA and CDR2 FQGNSA. The CDR3 reads CASSTSGGYSPLHF. CDR3 sequence (DNA): TGTGCCAGCAGTACGTCAGGTGGATATTCACCCCTCCACTTT.

This clonotype was detected ten times or more. This chain links TRBV6-8 with TRBJ2-1; TRBD1 is a possible D gene (6 bases). Germline-derived CDR1 and CDR2 are MNHGY and SAAAGT. V gave up 4 bases and J gave up 9 bases, with 16 bases separating them. The CDR3 loop spans 14 amino acids. The CDR3 DNA sequence: TGTGCCAGCAGTTTTAGGAGTCTAGGGGGTGAGCAGTTCTTC. It codes for CASSFRSLGGEQFF.

This clonotype occurred many times. This rearrangement joins TRBV5-1 to TRBJ1-2; D is undetermined. V was trimmed by 0 bases and J by 2 bases, leaving 5 bases between them. This CDR3 is 13 amino acids long. From germline, CDR1 is SGHRS and CDR2 YFSETQ. The CDR3 loop is CASSLGRNYGYTF. The DNA for the CDR3 is TGCGCCAGCAGCTTGGGGAGGAACTATGGCTACACCTTC.

The sample holds many counts of this clonotype. CDR3 nucleotide sequence: TGTGCCAGCAGCTTAGGTCTAGCGGGGGGCACAGATACGCAGTATTTT. It translates to CASSLGLAGGTDTQYF. This sequence joins TRBV7-2 and TRBJ2-3, with 10 bases aligning to TRBD2. The CDR3 consists of 16 residues. CDR1 and CDR2 from the germline V gene are SGHTA and FQGNSA. The V gene end was trimmed by 1 base and the J gene end by 1 base; junction bases not matched to a gene: 2.

This clonotype is deemed medium-sized. The V gene is TRBV4-1, the J gene TRBJ2-7; 9 bases line up with TRBD1. CDR3 length: 16 amino acids. Germline V gives CDR1 MGHRA, CDR2 YSYEKL. Germline trimming cut 1 base from V and 3 bases from J; bases unmatched to any gene: 7. The CDR3 DNA reads TGCGCCAGCAGCCAAGGGGGGACAGGGTTCGTCTACGAGCAGTACTTC. It encodes CASSQGGTGFVYEQYF.

The J gene is TRBJ2-7, the V gene TRBV5-1; weak D call: TRBD2 (6 bases). Trimming removed 1 base at V and 5 bases at J, with 22 bases between. The V gene's germline CDR1 is SGHRS and CDR2 YFSETQ. This CDR3 is 17 amino acids long. In nucleotides, the CDR3 is TGCGCCAGCAGCTTGAAATCCGGCGGAGGGTCAGGAAACGAGCAGTACTTC. Encoded protein: CASSLKSGGGSGNEQYF.

In its sample, this clonotype is medium-sized. The chain recombines TRBV19 with TRBJ2-7; 7 bases align to TRBD2. J lost 3 bases, V lost 8 bases, and 13 bases had no gene match. This CDR3 comprises 15 residues. Germline CDR1 and CDR2: LNHDA and SQIVND (reference sequence). CDR3 in DNA: TGTGCCAGTCCTAGATGGGGGGGTGATGACTACGAGCAGTACTTC. Amino acid sequence: CASPRWGGDDYEQYF. Using reference TRBV19 and TRBJ2-7 for the parts outside the CDR3, the full variable domain is DGGITQSPKYLFRKEGQNVTLSCEQNLNHDAMYWYRQDPGQGLRLIYYSQIVNDFQKGDIAEGYSVSREKKESFPLTVTSAQKNPTAFYLCASPRWGGDDYEQYFGPGTRLTVT.

This clonotype rates as large. The J gene is TRBJ1-2, the V gene TRBV7-2; D is ambiguous. Germline CDR1 is SGHTA and CDR2 is FQGNSA. Trimming left V 3 bases short and J 5 bases short, with 13 bases between. This CDR3 contains 14 residues. The CDR3 DNA is TGTGCCAGCAGCTTCGTACAGACCCTTTATGGCTACACCTTC. Translated, it gives CASSFVQTLYGYTF.

A note on this clonotype: This may stem from a read error, because a much larger clone lies one nucleotide away. The rearrangement links TRBV10-3 to TRBJ2-3, with 7 positions matching TRBD2. Germline CDR1 reads ENHRY; CDR2 reads SYGVKD. Germline trimming cut 2 bases from V and 5 bases from J; bases unmatched to any gene: 4. This CDR3 has 14 residues. In DNA form, the CDR3 reads TGTGCCATCAGTGAGGTTGGGGGGGGAGATACGCAGTATTTT. It yields the protein CAISEVGGGDTQYF.

This clonotype came up many times. The V gene is TRBV28, the J gene TRBJ1-4; D is unresolved. The CDR3 loop spans 11 amino acids. V was clipped by 6 bases and J by 4 bases, with 3 bases between them. The germline gives CDR1 MDHEN, CDR2 SYDVKM. The CDR3: CASSDNEKLFF. The CDR3 DNA is TGTGCCAGCAGCGATAATGAAAAACTGTTTTTT.

Judged by abundance, this clonotype is medium-sized. The rearrangement uses TRBV4-3 and TRBJ1-1; D may be TRBD1 (5 bases). The CDR3 consists of 16 residues. Trimming shortened V by 0 bases and J by 0 bases, and 11 bases separated the two germline ends. From germline, CDR1 is LGHNA and CDR2 YSLEER. CDR3 nucleotides: TGCGCCAGCAGCCAAGATACAGGATTCATGAACACTGAAGCTTTCTTT. Its protein is CASSQDTGFMNTEAFF.

The chain uses TRBV6-1 and TRBJ2-7; tentatively, D is TRBD1 or TRBD2 (5 bases each). Deletions cut 5 bases from V and 0 bases from J, with 14 bases between. CDR1 and CDR2 from the germline V gene are MNHNS and SASEGT. The CDR3 is made up of 15 amino acids. CDR3 coding DNA: TGTGCCAGCAGTCGTGGGTGGGGGTCCTCCTACGAGCAGTACTTC. It yields the protein CASSRGWGSSYEQYF.

This clonotype was picked up many times. This chain joins TRBV7-2 and TRBJ2-1; D not resolved. Between the trimmed V and J ends, which lost 3 bases and 7 bases, there was a span of 7 bases. Germline-derived CDR1 and CDR2 are SGHTA and FQGNSA. The CDR3 contains 12 residues. CDR3 bases: TGTGCCAGCAGCTTTCTAAGTAATGAGCAGTTCTTC. Translation: CASSFLSNEQFF.

This clonotype is medium-sized (0.01 to 0.1%) within its sample. The chain uses TRBV9 and TRBJ1-1; no clear D. Germline lookup yields CDR1 SGDLS and CDR2 YYNGEE. This CDR3 spans 11 amino acids. V gave up 4 bases and J gave up 4 bases, with 5 bases separating them. The CDR3 reads CASSPRTEAFF. Written as DNA, the CDR3 is TGTGCCAGCAGCCCGCGCACTGAAGCTTTCTTT.

This clonotype qualifies as medium-sized. The CDR3, as DNA: TGTGCCAGCAGTCTACAGGGCTATAATTCACCCCTCCACTTT. It codes for CASSLQGYNSPLHF. The gene calls are TRBV6-5 and TRBJ1-6, with a possible D match to TRBD1 (6 bases). Germline lookup yields CDR1 MNHEY and CDR2 SVGAGI. The CDR3 totals 14 residues. V lost 5 bases, J lost 3 bases, and 8 bases lay in between.

By sample share, this clonotype is medium-sized. The chain carries TRBV18 and TRBJ1-6; TRBD1 is a possible D gene (5 bases). The CDR3 is 15 amino acids. Per the germline V gene, CDR1 is KGHSH and CDR2 is LQKENI. Trimming removed 3 bases at V and 5 bases at J, with 11 bases between. The CDR3 region is CASSPGGSNNSPLHF. DNA for the CDR3: TGTGCCAGCTCACCGGGGGGGTCCAATAATTCACCCCTCCACTTT. The full variable domain, in which reference TRBV18 and TRBJ1-6 provide the parts outside the CDR3, is NAGVMQNPRHLVRRRGQEARLRCSPMKGHSHVYWYRQLPEEGLKFMVYLQKENIIDESGMPKERFSAEFPKEGPSILRIQQVVRGDSAAYFCASSPGGSNNSPLHFGNGTRLTVT.